The source of this T cell receptor beta chain is a study of T cell repertoires in cytomegalovirus infection. The CDR3 loop spans 14 amino acids. V was shortened by 5 bases and J by 0 bases, with 10 bases between the two germline ends. TCRdb reprocessed the reads with MiXCR, giving one entry per CDR3 protein. This table holds around 140,000 distinct CDR3 sequences, 5.5% to 7% found once. This clonotype was detected ten times or more. The chain carries TRBV12-3 or TRBV12-4 and TRBJ2-5; D is undetermined. The source is a human donor in good health (CMV status not recorded). Some clones in this sample may be carry-over from other donors' samples. The sequenced sample was PBMCs. The CDR3 region has the DNA TGTGCCAGCAGTCCTTACAAAGACCAAGAGACCCAGTACTTC. It yields the protein CASSPYKDQETQYF.